Listed here are 5 T cell receptor beta chains from one sample, sequenced in a study of shared clonotypes between healthy human individuals. This table comes from immunoSEQ multiplex PCR, and its TCRdb copy is limited to in-frame clones, with some not included. The table has around 1.9 million clones, 93% seen once. The naive CD8 population came from CD45RO-negative cells selected for CCR7, without terminally differentiated effector memory CD45RA+ cells. Sequences were obtained from naive CD8+ T cells from PBMCs. These receptors were taken from a man between 18 and 35 years old in good health. Some clones in this sample may be carry-over from other donors' samples.

This chain uses TRBV7-9 with TRBJ1-3, with 9 bases fitting TRBD1. Germline assignment: CDR1 SEHNR and CDR2 FQNEAQ (reference sequence). J was trimmed by 6 bases and V by 6 bases; bases with no gene match: 12. The CDR3 length is 16 residues. The CDR3 region is CASRADPGQGTNTIYF. CDR3 sequence (DNA): TGTGCCAGCAGGGCGGATCCGGGACAGGGAACAAACACCATATATTTT.

This chain uses TRBV6-5 with TRBJ2-7; TRBD2 might be the D (5 bases). The ends were cut back, 5 bases at V and 6 bases at J, with 14 bases in the middle. Germline CDR1 and CDR2: MNHEY and SVGAGI. The CDR3 consists of 13 residues. The CDR3 DNA reads as TGTGCCAGCAGTGCGGCCCCGGGGAGCGAGCAGTACTTC. This translates into CASSAAPGSEQYF.

This chain connects TRBV5-1 to TRBJ2-7; possibly TRBD2 for D (7 bases). Trimming shortened V by 1 base and J by 0 bases, and 14 bases separated the two germline ends. This CDR3 has 16 residues. Germline V lookup: CDR1 SGHRS, CDR2 YFSETQ. The CDR3 DNA follows: TGCGCCAGCAGCTTGATTGTGGGGGGGCCCTCCTACGAGCAGTACTTC. Amino acid sequence: CASSLIVGGPSYEQYF.

The V and J genes are TRBV7-2 and TRBJ1-1; D not resolved. Trimming left V 6 bases short and J 0 bases short, with 5 bases between. The germline V gene encodes CDR1 SGHTA and CDR2 FQGNSA. CDR3 length: 12 amino acids. CDR3 region: CASRQMNTEAFF. Written as DNA, the CDR3 is TGTGCCAGCAGACAGATGAACACTGAAGCTTTCTTT.

This clone was detected a few times. Other DNA sequences in this sample translate to the same CDR3. The gene calls are TRBV27 and TRBJ1-5; 7 nucleotides agree with TRBD1. CDR1 MNHEY and CDR2 SMNVEV come from the germline V gene (reference sequence). This CDR3 has 14 amino acids. V was clipped by 3 bases and J by 2 bases; unmatched bases: 1. The CDR3 DNA sequence: TGTGCCAGCAGTTTCCAGGGGGGCAATCAGCCCCAGCATTTT. It specifies CASSFQGGNQPQHF.